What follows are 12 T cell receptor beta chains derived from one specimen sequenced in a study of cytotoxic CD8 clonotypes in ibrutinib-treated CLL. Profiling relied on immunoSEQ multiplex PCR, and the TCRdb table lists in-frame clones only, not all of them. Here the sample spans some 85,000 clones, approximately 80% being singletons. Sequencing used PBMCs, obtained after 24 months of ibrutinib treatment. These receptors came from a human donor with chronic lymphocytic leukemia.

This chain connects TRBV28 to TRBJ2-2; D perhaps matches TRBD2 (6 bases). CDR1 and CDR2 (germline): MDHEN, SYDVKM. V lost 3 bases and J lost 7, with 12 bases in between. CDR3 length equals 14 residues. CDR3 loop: CASSFGGNHGELFF. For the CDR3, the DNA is TGTGCCAGCAGTTTTGGCGGGAACCACGGGGAGCTGTTTTTT.

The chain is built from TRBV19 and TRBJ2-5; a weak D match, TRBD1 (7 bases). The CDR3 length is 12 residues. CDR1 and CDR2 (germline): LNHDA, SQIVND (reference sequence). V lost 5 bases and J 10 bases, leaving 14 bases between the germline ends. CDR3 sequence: CASSAQGGGQYF. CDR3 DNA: TGTGCCAGTAGTGCCCAGGGGGGAGGCCAGTACTTC.

CDR3 nucleotide sequence: TGTGCCAGCAGCTTAGGGGCTATGTGGCGGAGGGATGGCACAGATACGCAGTATTTT. Its protein is CASSLGAMWRRDGTDTQYF. The gene calls are TRBV7-9 and TRBJ2-3, with D possibly TRBD2 on 6 matching bases. CDR1 is SEHNR and CDR2 is FQNEAQ in the germline V gene (reference sequence). V lost 1 base, J lost 1 base, and 21 bases lay in between. CDR3 size: 19 residues.

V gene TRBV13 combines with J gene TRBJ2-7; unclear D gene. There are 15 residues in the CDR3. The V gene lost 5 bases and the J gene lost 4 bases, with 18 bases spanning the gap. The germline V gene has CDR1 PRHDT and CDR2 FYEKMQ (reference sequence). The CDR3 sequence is CASSAPLSRGYEQYF. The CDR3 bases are TGTGCCAGCAGCGCCCCGCTTTCCCGTGGATACGAGCAGTACTTC.

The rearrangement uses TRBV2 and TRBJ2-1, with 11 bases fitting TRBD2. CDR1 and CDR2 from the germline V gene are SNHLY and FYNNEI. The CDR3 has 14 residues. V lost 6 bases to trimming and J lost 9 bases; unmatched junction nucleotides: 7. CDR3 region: CASSLAGGSGEQFF. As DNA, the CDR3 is TGTGCCAGCAGCCTAGCGGGAGGTTCTGGTGAGCAGTTCTTC.

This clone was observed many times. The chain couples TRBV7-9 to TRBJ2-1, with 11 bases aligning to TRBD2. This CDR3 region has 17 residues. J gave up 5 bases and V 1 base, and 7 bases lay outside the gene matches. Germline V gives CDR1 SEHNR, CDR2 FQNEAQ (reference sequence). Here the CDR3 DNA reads TGTGCCAGCAGCTTAGGAGTTAGCGGGAGGGCCAACAATGAGCAGTTCTTC. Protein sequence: CASSLGVSGRANNEQFF. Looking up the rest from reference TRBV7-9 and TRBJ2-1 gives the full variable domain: DTGVSQNPRHKITKRGQNVTFRCDPISEHNRLYWYRQTLGQGPEFLTYFQNEAQLEKSRLLSDRFSAERPKGSFSTLEIQRTEQGDSAMYLCASSLGVSGRANNEQFFGPGTRLTVL.

Here the CDR3 reads CASSEASGAGGNQPQHF. CDR3 DNA sequence: TGTGCCAGCAGTGAAGCTTCCGGGGCGGGGGGCAATCAGCCCCAGCATTTT. This chain uses TRBV6-1 with TRBJ1-5; TRBD1 is a possible D gene (5 bases). Germline CDR1 and CDR2: MNHNS and SASEGT. The germline V and J ends were trimmed by 0 bases and 2 bases, with 14 bases remaining between them. This CDR3 is 17 amino acids long.

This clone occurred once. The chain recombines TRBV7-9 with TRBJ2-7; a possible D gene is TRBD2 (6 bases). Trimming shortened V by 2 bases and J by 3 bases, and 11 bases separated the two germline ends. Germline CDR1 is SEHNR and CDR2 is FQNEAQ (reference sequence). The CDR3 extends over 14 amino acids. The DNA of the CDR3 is TGTGCCAGCAGCTTAAGAGCGGGTGGCTACGAGCAGTACTTC. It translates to CASSLRAGGYEQYF.

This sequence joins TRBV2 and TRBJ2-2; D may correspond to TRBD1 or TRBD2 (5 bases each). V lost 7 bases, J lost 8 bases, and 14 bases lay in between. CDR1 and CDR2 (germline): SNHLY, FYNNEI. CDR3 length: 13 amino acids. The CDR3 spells CASNPGRRGELFF. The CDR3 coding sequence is TGTGCCAGCAATCCGGGACGCCGGGGGGAGCTGTTTTTT.

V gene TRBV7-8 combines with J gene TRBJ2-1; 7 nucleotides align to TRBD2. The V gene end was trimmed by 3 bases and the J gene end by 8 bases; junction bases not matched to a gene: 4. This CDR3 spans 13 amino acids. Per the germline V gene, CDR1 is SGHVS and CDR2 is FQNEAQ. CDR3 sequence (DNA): TGTGCCAGCAGCTTTGCGGGAGTCCATGAGCAGTTCTTC. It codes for CASSFAGVHEQFF.

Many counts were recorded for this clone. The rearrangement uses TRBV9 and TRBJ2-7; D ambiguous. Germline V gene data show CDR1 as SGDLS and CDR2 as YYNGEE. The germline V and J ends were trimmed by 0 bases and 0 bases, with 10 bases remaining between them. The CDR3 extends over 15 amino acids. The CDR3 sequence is CASSVAGSGSYEQYF. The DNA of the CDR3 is TGTGCCAGCAGCGTAGCGGGCTCAGGCTCCTACGAGCAGTACTTC. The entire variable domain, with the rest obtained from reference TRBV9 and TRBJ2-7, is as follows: DSGVTQTPKHLITATGQRVTLRCSPRSGDLSVYWYQQSLDQGLQFLIQYYNGEERAKGNILERFSAQQFPDLHSELNLSSLELGDSALYFCASSVAGSGSYEQYFGPGTRLTVT.

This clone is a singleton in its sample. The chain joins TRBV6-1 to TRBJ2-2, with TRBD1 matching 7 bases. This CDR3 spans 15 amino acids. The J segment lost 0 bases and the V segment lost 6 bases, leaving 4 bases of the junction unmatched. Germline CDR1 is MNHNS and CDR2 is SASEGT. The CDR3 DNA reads TGTGCCAGCAGGCCGGGACAGACGAACACCGGGGAGCTGTTTTTT. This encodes CASRPGQTNTGELFF.